This TCR beta chain was recorded in a study of tumor-infiltrating lymphocytes in primary liver carcinoma. On the study more broadly: The patients, men and women alike, were aged 30 to 69 years. All lesions had stage T1-T3 N0M0 and roughly 4.2 to 10 cm widths.

Between roughly 20 and 30 mg of unsorted bulk tissue served as the source from which RNA and DNA were co-extracted. With respect to this clonotype: Its cognate antigen is unknown. A much more abundant neighbour one base away suggests this may be a read error.

Starting from roughly 0.5 ug of total RNA, TCR beta cDNA was produced with a primer in the constant region. Researchers made the TCR beta libraries by running three nested multiplex PCR rounds with slightly modified ARM-PCR. TRBV1-TRBV30 forward primers paired with a C-beta reverse primer drove the first two PCR rounds, ten to eleven cycles each. From the multiplex PCR reads, TCRdb called clonotypes with MiXCR, one entry per CDR3 protein. The table has fewer than 90,000 distinct CDR3 sequences, 60% to 75% seen once. General study points: A significantly higher top-250-clone fraction was recorded for tumors than for blood (p = 0.039).

CDR1 SGHVS and CDR2 FQNEAQ come from the germline V gene. The CDR3 spans 20 residues. The rearrangement uses TRBV7-8 and TRBJ2-1, with D possibly being TRBD1 or TRBD2 (5 bases each). The sequence derives from a man in his forties with primary liver carcinoma and hepatitis B virus infection. Input material: liver tumor tissue from sampling region 1. Subset reported: tumor region T1, superior pole. Here the CDR3 reads CASSLGGVGWSVLSYNEQSF. The CDR3 coding sequence is TGTGCCAGCAGCTTAGGAGGGGTTGGTTGGAGCGTACTCTCCTACAATGAGCAGTCCTTC.